A single sample gave rise to the 27 T cell receptor beta chains below, sequenced in a study of blood T cell repertoires in COVID-19. Using immunoSEQ multiplex PCR, the repertoire was profiled, and TCRdb retains in-frame clones only, with some absent. The table records nearly 200,000 clones, more than 70% of them present only once. The specimen was PBMCs or T cells enriched from blood (not recorded which). These receptors originate from a woman between 18 and 30 years old who had recovered from COVID-19.

CDR3 nucleotides: TGTGCCAGCAGCTCTAGACTAGCTTCCTACAATGAGCAGTTCTTC. It codes for CASSSRLASYNEQFF. The chain recombines TRBV7-2 with TRBJ2-1, with TRBD2 identical over 7 bases. From germline, CDR1 is SGHTA and CDR2 FQGNSA. V shed 4 bases, J shed 1 base, and the junction held 4 bases outside the gene matches. The CDR3 runs 15 residues. The whole variable domain, filled in from reference TRBV7-2 and TRBJ2-1, reads GAGVSQSPSNKVTEKGKDVELRCDPISGHTALYWYRQSLGQGLEFLIYFQGNSAPDKSGLPSDRFSAERTGGSVSTLTIQRTQQEDSAVYLCASSSRLASYNEQFFGPGTRLTVL.

This clone was recorded a few times. V gene TRBV7-2 combines with J gene TRBJ1-2; tentative D call: TRBD1 (6 bases). The germline V gene has CDR1 SGHTA and CDR2 FQGNSA. The CDR3 totals 15 residues. The ends were cut back, 5 bases at V and 4 bases at J, with 17 bases in the middle. The CDR3 region has the DNA TGTGCCAGCAGCCTCCAAGGGGGTATGGTCTATGGCTACACCTTC. Residues: CASSLQGGMVYGYTF.

This clone was picked up a small number of times. The chain uses TRBV5-6 and TRBJ2-2; the match to TRBD1 covers 7 bases. The CDR3 spans 16 residues. V shed 4 bases, J shed 6 bases, and the junction held 12 bases outside the gene matches. From germline, CDR1 is SGHDT and CDR2 YYEEEE. CDR3 protein: CASSPGEGASSGELFF. The CDR3 nucleotides are TGTGCCAGCAGCCCCGGCGAGGGGGCGTCGTCCGGGGAGCTGTTTTTT.

The V gene is TRBV19, the J gene TRBJ1-2; 8 bases are a match to TRBD1. This CDR3 contains 14 residues. V dropped 4 bases and J dropped 2; count of bases not matched to a gene: 3. CDR1 and CDR2 (germline): LNHDA, SQIVND (reference sequence). The CDR3 nucleotides read TGTGCCAGTAGTAGGGCAGGGGGCAACTATGGCTACACCTTC. It translates to CASSRAGGNYGYTF. The variable domain in full, completed from reference TRBV19 and TRBJ1-2, reads DGGITQSPKYLFRKEGQNVTLSCEQNLNHDAMYWYRQDPGQGLRLIYYSQIVNDFQKGDIAEGYSVSREKKESFPLTVTSAQKNPTAFYLCASSRAGGNYGYTFGSGTRLTVV.

V usage is TRBV5-1 and J usage is TRBJ1-1; D not resolved. V lost 2 bases and J lost 1, with 9 bases in between. This CDR3 has 14 amino acids. The germline V gene has CDR1 SGHRS and CDR2 YFSETQ. For the CDR3, the DNA is TGCGCCAGCAGCTTTTCTTCTACGAACACTGAAGCTTTCTTT. Its protein is CASSFSSTNTEAFF.

This clone was seen once. The rearrangement links TRBV23-1 to TRBJ2-1, with D possibly being TRBD1 (6 bases). TRBV23-1 is annotated as an ORF whose role is uncertain. The V and J ends lost 2 bases and 1 base respectively, with 9 bases between them. The CDR3 covers 15 residues. CDR3 DNA: TGCGCCAGCAGTCAAACAGGGCCATCCTACAATGAGCAGTTCTTC. Translated: CASSQTGPSYNEQFF.

This chain uses TRBV24-1 with TRBJ2-2; 8 bases are a match to TRBD2. The CDR3 extends over 17 amino acids. Germline CDR1 and CDR2: KGHDR and SFDVKD. J was trimmed by 3 bases and V by 0 bases; bases with no gene match: 5. CDR3 protein: CATSDLLSSGYTGELFF. The DNA for the CDR3 is TGTGCCACCAGTGATTTGCTGTCTAGCGGGTACACCGGGGAGCTGTTTTTT.

This clone occurred once. The chain is built from TRBV12-3 or TRBV12-4 and TRBJ1-2; D gene uncertain. V lost 3 bases and J 4 bases, leaving 9 bases between the germline ends. This CDR3 is 13 amino acids long. CDR3 loop: CASSFMRSYGYTF. DNA for the CDR3: TGTGCCAGCAGTTTCATGAGGTCCTATGGCTACACCTTC.

Remarks on this clone: Mismatch with germline at one junction end may stem from a read error. The V call is TRBV12-3 or TRBV12-4, the J call TRBJ1-6; 9 nucleotides align to TRBD1. This CDR3 is built from 13 residues. CDR3 sequence (DNA): TGTGCCAGCAGTTCTTTACGGACAGGGGAGGTCGACTTT. It translates to CASSSLRTGEVDF.

The chain is built from TRBV10-2 and TRBJ1-2, with unresolved D. Trimming removed 10 bases at V and 8 bases at J, with 20 bases between. The length of the CDR3 is 13 residues. Germline loops: CDR1 WSHSY, CDR2 SAAADI. The CDR3 protein is CATDRDIFWGYTF. Here the CDR3 DNA reads TGCGCCACCGATAGAGACATTTTTTGGGGCTACACCTTC.

The chain is built from TRBV6-1 and TRBJ2-4; D gene unclear. Germline V gene sequence: CDR1 MNHNS, CDR2 SASEGT. This CDR3 region has 16 residues. V lost 1 base and J 0 bases, leaving 10 bases between the germline ends. The CDR3 DNA is TGTGCCAGCAGTGAAGTACCTGCGATAGCCAAAAACATTCAGTACTTC. As protein: CASSEVPAIAKNIQYF.

CDR3 sequence: CASSVDQGDAHGYTF. CDR3 in DNA: TGTGCCAGCAGCGTCGACCAGGGTGACGCCCATGGCTACACCTTC. This chain links TRBV9 with TRBJ1-2; a possible D gene is TRBD1 (5 bases). Germline V gives CDR1 SGDLS, CDR2 YYNGEE. Trimming shortened V by 2 bases and J by 6 bases, and 17 bases separated the two germline ends. CDR3 length: 15 amino acids.

V is TRBV6-1 and J is TRBJ2-1; D is ambiguous. Trimming removed 2 bases from V and 7 bases from J, with 15 bases in between. CDR3 size: 15 residues. Germline CDR1 MNHNS, CDR2 SASEGT. CDR3 in amino acids: CASSEHVRNDNEQFF. CDR3 DNA: TGTGCCAGCAGTGAACATGTCAGGAATGATAATGAGCAGTTCTTC.

This clone occurred a few times. The chain links TRBV30 to TRBJ2-7; TRBD1 matches at 8 bases. The CDR3 has 12 amino acids. Germline CDR1 and CDR2: GTSNPN and SVGIG (reference sequence). The ends lost 4 bases at V and 5 bases at J; junction bases unmatched: 4. CDR3 region: CAWNGQGDEQYF. CDR3 DNA sequence: TGTGCCTGGAACGGACAGGGAGACGAGCAGTACTTC.

The table lists this clone with a count of one. CDR3 DNA: TGCGCCAGCAGCCAACCGCGGACAGTCGCTAACTATGGCTACACCTTC. It is translated as CASSQPRTVANYGYTF. The chain is built from TRBV4-1 and TRBJ1-2; a weak D match, TRBD1 (6 bases). Trimming cost V 2 bases and J 0 bases, with 13 bases left between them. Germline CDR1 reads MGHRA; CDR2 reads YSYEKL. The CDR3 spans 16 residues.

This rearrangement joins TRBV10-3 to TRBJ1-2; 7 bases fit TRBD1. V trimming: 10 bases; J trimming: 8 bases; junction bases outside the gene matches: 13. The CDR3 is 13 amino acids. Germline V gene lookup returns CDR1 ENHRY and CDR2 SYGVKD. DNA for the CDR3: TGTGCCACCGAGCCTCAGGGGGATAGAGGCTACACCTTC. Protein: CATEPQGDRGYTF.

This rearrangement joins TRBV10-1 to TRBJ2-1; 10 positions match TRBD2. Germline CDR1 WNHNN, CDR2 SYGVQD (reference sequence). The CDR3 totals 16 residues. V gave up 6 bases and J gave up 4 bases; unmatched junction bases: 9. The CDR3 DNA reads as TGCGCCAGCAGCCCGGGGATTAGCGGGGGGTACAATGAGCAGTTCTTC. Translation gives CASSPGISGGYNEQFF.

The chain joins TRBV28 to TRBJ1-1; D is unclear. V shed 2 bases and J shed 3 bases, with 19 bases lying between them. CDR1 and CDR2 from the germline V gene are MDHEN and SYDVKM. The CDR3 runs to 17 residues. The CDR3 nucleotides are TGTGCCAGCAGTTTACTCCCCCCGGGTCAGAGGTACACTGAAGCTTTCTTT. Residues: CASSLLPPGQRYTEAFF.

The chain uses TRBV6-5 and TRBJ1-2; D may be TRBD1 (5 bases). Trimming cost V 2 bases and J 4 bases, with 5 bases left between them. This CDR3 is 12 amino acids long. Germline V gives CDR1 MNHEY, CDR2 SVGAGI. The CDR3 DNA is TGTGCCAGCAGTTACGACAGCTATGGCTACACCTTC. Translating gives CASSYDSYGYTF.

A single count supports this clone. The V and J genes are TRBV4-1 and TRBJ1-4; the D gene is possibly TRBD1 (6 bases). Germline CDR1 reads MGHRA; CDR2 reads YSYEKL. The CDR3 contains 13 residues. The V end lost 3 bases, the J end lost 10 bases, and 12 bases lay between the germline ends. The CDR3 region is CASSQPTGLKLFF. Written as DNA, the CDR3 is TGCGCCAGCAGCCAGCCGACAGGACTAAAACTGTTTTTT.

The V gene is TRBV14, the J gene TRBJ1-3; D not resolved. Germline V gene data show CDR1 as SGHDN and CDR2 as FVKESK. Deletions cut 2 bases from V and 0 bases from J, with 11 bases between. This CDR3 has 16 amino acids. The CDR3 nucleotides are TGTGCCAGCAGCCAAAGAATGGAGCCCTCTGGAAACACCATATATTTT. Translating gives CASSQRMEPSGNTIYF.

In DNA, the CDR3 is TGTGCCAGCAGCCCCTCCCGGGGGAAGGATGAGCAGTTCTTC. Residues: CASSPSRGKDEQFF. The chain has TRBV7-9 and TRBJ2-1; D is perhaps TRBD2 (6 bases). The CDR3 covers 14 residues. The V and J ends lost 5 bases and 8 bases respectively, with 16 bases between them. Germline V gene data show CDR1 as SEHNR and CDR2 as FQNEAQ (reference sequence).

This clone was picked up a small number of times. V is TRBV24-1 and J is TRBJ2-3, with D possibly TRBD1 on 6 matching bases. Germline lookup yields CDR1 KGHDR and CDR2 SFDVKD. The V end was cut by 5 bases, the J end by 6 bases, with 11 bases between. The length of the CDR3 is 13 residues. CDR3: CATSGLRGDTQYF. The CDR3, as DNA: TGTGCCACCAGTGGCCTCAGGGGTGATACGCAGTATTTT.

This clone has a single count. The CDR3 DNA reads as TGTGCCAGCTCACGTCCGGGAGATACGCAGTATTTT. It is translated as CASSRPGDTQYF. V usage is TRBV18 and J usage is TRBJ2-3, with D unclear. Germline V gene sequence: CDR1 KGHSH, CDR2 LQKENI. V was shortened by 4 bases and J by 5 bases, with 7 bases between the two germline ends. CDR3 size: 12 residues.

This clone was picked up one time. V usage is TRBV5-5 and J usage is TRBJ2-7; TRBD1 might be the D (6 bases). The V and J ends lost 0 bases and 3 bases respectively, with 13 bases between them. Germline V CDR1 and CDR2: SGHKS, YYEKEE (reference sequence). The CDR3 has 15 residues. The CDR3 DNA reads as TGTGCCAGCAGCTTGGTAACAGGGAATAGCTACGAGCAGTACTTC. It yields the protein CASSLVTGNSYEQYF.

The chain has TRBV5-6 and TRBJ1-1; the match to TRBD1 covers 7 bases. Losses at the gene ends were 4 bases for V and 0 bases for J; bases not matched to a gene: 15. Germline CDR1 and CDR2: SGHDT and YYEEEE. The CDR3 consists of 18 residues. This CDR3 reads CASSQTPRLDRMNTEAFF. CDR3 bases: TGTGCCAGCAGCCAAACCCCGCGACTGGACAGGATGAACACTGAAGCTTTCTTT.

V usage is TRBV28 and J usage is TRBJ2-2; TRBD1 agrees at 9 bases. Trimming cost V 5 bases and J 6 bases; bases outside gene matches: 4. This CDR3 contains 14 residues. Germline loops: CDR1 MDHEN, CDR2 SYDVKM. Written as DNA, the CDR3 is TGTGCCAGCAGTCTAAACAGGGGGCCCGGGGAGCTGTTTTTT. It specifies CASSLNRGPGELFF.